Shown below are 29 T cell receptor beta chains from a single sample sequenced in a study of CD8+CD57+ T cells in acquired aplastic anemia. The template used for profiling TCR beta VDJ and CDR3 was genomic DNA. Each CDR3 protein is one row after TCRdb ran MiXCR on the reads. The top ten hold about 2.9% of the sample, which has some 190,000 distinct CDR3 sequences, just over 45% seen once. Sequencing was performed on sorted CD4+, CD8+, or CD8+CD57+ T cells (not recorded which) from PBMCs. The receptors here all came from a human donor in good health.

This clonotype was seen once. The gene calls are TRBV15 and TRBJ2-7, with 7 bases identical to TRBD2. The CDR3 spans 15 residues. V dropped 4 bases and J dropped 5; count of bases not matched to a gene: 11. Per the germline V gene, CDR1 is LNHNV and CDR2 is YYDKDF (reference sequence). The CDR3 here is CATSTGRDRTHEQYV. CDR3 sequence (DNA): TGTGCCACCAGCACTGGGAGGGACCGAACCCACGAGCAGTACGTC.

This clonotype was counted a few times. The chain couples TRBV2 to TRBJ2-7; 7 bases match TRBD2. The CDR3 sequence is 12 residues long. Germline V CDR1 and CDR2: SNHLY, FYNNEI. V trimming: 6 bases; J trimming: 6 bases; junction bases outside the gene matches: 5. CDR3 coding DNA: TGTGCCAGCAGGATAGCGGGTTCCGAGCAGTACTTC. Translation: CASRIAGSEQYF.

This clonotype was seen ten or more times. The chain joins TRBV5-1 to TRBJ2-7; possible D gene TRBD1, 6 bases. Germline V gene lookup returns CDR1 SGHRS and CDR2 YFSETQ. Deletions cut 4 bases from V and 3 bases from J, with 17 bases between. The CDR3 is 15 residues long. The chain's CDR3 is CASSSTGKWLYEQYF. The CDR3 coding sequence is TGCGCCAGCAGCAGTACAGGGAAGTGGCTCTACGAGCAGTACTTC.

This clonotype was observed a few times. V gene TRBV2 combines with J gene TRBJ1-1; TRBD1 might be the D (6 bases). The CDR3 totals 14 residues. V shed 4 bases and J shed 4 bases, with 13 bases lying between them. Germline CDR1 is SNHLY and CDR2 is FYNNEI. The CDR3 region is CASSVTGALTEAFF. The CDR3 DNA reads TGTGCCAGCAGTGTGACAGGCGCGCTCACTGAAGCTTTCTTT.

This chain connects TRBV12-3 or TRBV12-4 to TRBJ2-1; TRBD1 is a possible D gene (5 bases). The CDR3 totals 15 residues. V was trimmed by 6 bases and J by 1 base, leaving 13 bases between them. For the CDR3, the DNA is TGTGCCAGCAGAGAGACAGACCTATCCTACAATGAGCAGTTCTTC. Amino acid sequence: CASRETDLSYNEQFF.

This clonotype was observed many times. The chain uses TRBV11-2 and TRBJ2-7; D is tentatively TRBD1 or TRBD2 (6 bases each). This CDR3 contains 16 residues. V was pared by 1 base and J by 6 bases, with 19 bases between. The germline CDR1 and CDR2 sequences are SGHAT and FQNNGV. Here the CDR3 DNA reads TGTGCCAGCAGCTTAGGGGCTAGCCTCGGAGGGGGCGAGCAGTACTTC. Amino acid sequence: CASSLGASLGGGEQYF.

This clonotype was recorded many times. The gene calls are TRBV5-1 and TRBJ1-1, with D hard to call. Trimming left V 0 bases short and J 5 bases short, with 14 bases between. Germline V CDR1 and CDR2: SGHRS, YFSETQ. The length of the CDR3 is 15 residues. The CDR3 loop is CASSLDAGSGTEAFF. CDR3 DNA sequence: TGCGCCAGCAGCTTGGATGCAGGCTCGGGGACTGAAGCTTTCTTT. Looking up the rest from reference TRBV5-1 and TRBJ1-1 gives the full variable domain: KAGVTQTPRYLIKTRGQQVTLSCSPISGHRSVSWYQQTPGQGLQFLFEYFSETQRNKGNFPGRFSGRQFSNSRSEMNVSTLELGDSALYLCASSLDAGSGTEAFFGQGTRLTVV.

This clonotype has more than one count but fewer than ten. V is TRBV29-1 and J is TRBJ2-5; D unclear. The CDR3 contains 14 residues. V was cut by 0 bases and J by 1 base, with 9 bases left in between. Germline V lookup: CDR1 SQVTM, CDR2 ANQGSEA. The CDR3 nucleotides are TGCAGCGTTGAAGATGCCGGGCTCCAAGAGACCCAGTACTTC. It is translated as CSVEDAGLQETQYF.

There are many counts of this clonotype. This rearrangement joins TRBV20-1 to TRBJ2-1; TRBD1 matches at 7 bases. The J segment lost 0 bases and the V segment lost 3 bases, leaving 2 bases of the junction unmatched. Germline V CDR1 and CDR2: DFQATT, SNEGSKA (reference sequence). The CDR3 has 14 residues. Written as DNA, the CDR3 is TGCAGTGCTAGCAGGGGGAGCTCCTACAATGAGCAGTTCTTC. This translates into CSASRGSSYNEQFF.

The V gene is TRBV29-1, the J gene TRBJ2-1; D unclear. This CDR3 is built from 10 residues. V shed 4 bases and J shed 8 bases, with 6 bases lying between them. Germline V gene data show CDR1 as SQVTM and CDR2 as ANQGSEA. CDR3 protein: CSVVLDEQFF. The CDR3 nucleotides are TGCAGCGTTGTCTTGGATGAGCAGTTCTTC.

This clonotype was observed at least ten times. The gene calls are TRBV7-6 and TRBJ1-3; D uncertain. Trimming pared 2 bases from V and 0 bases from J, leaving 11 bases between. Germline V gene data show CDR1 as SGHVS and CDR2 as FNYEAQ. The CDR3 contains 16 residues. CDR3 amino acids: CASSLNSAGSGNTIYF. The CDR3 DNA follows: TGTGCCAGCAGCTTAAACTCCGCGGGCTCTGGAAACACCATATATTTT.

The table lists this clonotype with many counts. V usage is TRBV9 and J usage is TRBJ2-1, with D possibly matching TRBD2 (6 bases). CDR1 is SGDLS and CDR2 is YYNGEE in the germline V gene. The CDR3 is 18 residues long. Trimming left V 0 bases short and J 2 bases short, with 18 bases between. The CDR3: CASSVGGEEAEPYNEQFF. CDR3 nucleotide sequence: TGTGCCAGCAGCGTAGGGGGGGAGGAAGCGGAGCCCTACAATGAGCAGTTCTTC. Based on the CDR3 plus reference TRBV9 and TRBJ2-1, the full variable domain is DSGVTQTPKHLITATGQRVTLRCSPRSGDLSVYWYQQSLDQGLQFLIQYYNGEERAKGNILERFSAQQFPDLHSELNLSSLELGDSALYFCASSVGGEEAEPYNEQFFGPGTRLTVL.

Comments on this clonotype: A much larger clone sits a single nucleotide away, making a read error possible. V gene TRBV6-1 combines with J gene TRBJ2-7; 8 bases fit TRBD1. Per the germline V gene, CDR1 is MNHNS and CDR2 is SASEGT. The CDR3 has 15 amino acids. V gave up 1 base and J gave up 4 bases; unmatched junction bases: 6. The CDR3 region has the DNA TGTGCCAGCAGTGAAGTTTGGACAGGGACGTACGAGCAGTACTTC. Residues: CASSEVWTGTYEQYF.

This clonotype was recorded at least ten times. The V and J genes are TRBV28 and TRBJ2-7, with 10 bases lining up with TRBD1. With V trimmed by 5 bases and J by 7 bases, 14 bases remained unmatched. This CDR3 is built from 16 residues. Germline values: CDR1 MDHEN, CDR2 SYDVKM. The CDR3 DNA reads TGTGCCAGCAGTATTCCCGGGGGACAGGGGCGGATGGAGCAGTACTTC. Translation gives CASSIPGGQGRMEQYF.

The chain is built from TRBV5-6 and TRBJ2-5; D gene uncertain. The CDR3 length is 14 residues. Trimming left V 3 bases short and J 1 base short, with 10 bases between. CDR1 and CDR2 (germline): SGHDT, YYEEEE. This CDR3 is CASSWGRGQETQYF. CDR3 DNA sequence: TGTGCCAGCAGCTGGGGTCGAGGCCAAGAGACCCAGTACTTC.

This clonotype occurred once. The CDR3 spells CASSITGRNTIYF. CDR3 bases: TGTGCCAGTAGTATAACTGGACGAAACACCATATATTTT. The rearrangement joins TRBV19 to TRBJ1-3; D is unresolved. The V end was cut by 2 bases, the J end by 5 bases, with 7 bases between. From germline, CDR1 is LNHDA and CDR2 SQIVND (reference sequence). The CDR3 runs 13 residues.

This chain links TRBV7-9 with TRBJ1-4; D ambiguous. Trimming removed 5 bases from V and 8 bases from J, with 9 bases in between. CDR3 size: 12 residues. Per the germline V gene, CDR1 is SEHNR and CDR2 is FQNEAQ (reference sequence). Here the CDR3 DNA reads TGTGCCAGCAGCCCTAGTAAGGAAAAACTGTTTTTT. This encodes CASSPSKEKLFF.

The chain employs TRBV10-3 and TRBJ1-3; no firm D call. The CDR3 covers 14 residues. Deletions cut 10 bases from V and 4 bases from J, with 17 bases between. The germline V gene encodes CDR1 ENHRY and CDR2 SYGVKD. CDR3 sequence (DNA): TGTGCCACCTTCGTCGGGGTCGCCGGAAACACCATATATTTT. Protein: CATFVGVAGNTIYF.

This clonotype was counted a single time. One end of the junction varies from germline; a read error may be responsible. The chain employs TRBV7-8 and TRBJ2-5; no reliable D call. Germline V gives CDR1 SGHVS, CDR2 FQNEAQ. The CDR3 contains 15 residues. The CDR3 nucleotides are TGTGCCAGCGACCGGGCCCTTGGCCGCCAACAGACCCAGTACTTC. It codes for CASDRALGRQQTQYF.

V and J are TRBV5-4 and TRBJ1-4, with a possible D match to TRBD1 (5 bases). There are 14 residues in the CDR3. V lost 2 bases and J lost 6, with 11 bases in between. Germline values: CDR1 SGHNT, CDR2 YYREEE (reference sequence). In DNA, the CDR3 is TGTGCCAGCAGCTTCTCTGGGACTGATGAAAAACTGTTTTTT. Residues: CASSFSGTDEKLFF. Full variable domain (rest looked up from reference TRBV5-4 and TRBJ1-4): ETGVTQSPTHLIKTRGQQVTLRCSSQSGHNTVSWYQQALGQGPQFIFQYYREEENGRGNFPPRFSGLQFPNYSSELNVNALELDDSALYLCASSFSGTDEKLFFGSGTQLSVL.

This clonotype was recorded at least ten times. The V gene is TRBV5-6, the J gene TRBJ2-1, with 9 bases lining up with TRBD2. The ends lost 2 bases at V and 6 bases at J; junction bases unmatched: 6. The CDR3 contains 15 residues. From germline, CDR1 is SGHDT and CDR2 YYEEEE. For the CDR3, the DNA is TGTGCCAGCAGCTTTAGCGGGAGACCCCTCAATGAGCAGTTCTTC. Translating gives CASSFSGRPLNEQFF.

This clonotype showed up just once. The CDR3 sequence is CASSVWGLAEETQYF. As DNA, the CDR3 is TGTGCCAGCAGCGTGTGGGGACTAGCTGAAGAGACCCAGTACTTC. V and J are TRBV9 and TRBJ2-5; 9 nucleotides agree with TRBD2. The J segment lost 3 bases and the V segment lost 2 bases, leaving 5 bases of the junction unmatched. Germline CDR1 and CDR2: SGDLS and YYNGEE. The CDR3 has 15 residues.

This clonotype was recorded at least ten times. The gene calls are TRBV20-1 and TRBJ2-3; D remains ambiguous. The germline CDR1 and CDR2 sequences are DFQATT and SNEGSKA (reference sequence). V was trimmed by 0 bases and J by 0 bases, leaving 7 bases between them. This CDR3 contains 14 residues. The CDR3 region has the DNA TGCAGTGCTAGAGATGGCGGCAGCACAGATACGCAGTATTTT. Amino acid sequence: CSARDGGSTDTQYF.

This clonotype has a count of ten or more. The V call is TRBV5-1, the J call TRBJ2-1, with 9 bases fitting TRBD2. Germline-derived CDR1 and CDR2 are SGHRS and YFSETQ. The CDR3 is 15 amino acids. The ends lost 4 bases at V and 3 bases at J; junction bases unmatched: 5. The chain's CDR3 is CASSLTSGHYNEQFF. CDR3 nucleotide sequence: TGCGCCAGCAGCCTGACTAGCGGCCACTACAATGAGCAGTTCTTC.

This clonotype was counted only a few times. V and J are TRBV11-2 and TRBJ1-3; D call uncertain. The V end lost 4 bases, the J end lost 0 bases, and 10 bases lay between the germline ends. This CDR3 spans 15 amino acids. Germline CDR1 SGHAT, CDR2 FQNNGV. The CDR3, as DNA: TGTGCCAGCAGCTCCACGGGGAACTCTGGAAACACCATATATTTT. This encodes CASSSTGNSGNTIYF.

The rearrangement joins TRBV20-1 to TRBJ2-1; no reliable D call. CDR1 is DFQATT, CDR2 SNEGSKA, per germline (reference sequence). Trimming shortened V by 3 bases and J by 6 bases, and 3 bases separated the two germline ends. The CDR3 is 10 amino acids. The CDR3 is CSASINEQFF. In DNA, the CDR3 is TGCAGTGCTAGTATCAATGAGCAGTTCTTC.

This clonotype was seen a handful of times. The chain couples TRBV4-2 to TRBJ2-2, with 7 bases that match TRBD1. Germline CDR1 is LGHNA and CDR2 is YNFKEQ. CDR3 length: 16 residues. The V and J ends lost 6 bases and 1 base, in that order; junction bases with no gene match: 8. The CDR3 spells CASSLRQGENTGELFF. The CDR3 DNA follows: TGTGCCAGCAGTTTAAGACAGGGAGAGAACACCGGGGAGCTGTTTTTT.

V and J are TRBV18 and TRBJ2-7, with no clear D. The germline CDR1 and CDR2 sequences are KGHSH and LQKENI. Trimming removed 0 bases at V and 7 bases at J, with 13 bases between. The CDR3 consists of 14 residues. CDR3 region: CASSPPGSRSEQYF. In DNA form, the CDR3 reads TGTGCCAGCTCACCACCGGGCAGTAGGTCGGAGCAGTACTTC. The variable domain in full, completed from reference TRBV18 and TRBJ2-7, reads NAGVMQNPRHLVRRRGQEARLRCSPMKGHSHVYWYRQLPEEGLKFMVYLQKENIIDESGMPKERFSAEFPKEGPSILRIQQVVRGDSAAYFCASSPPGSRSEQYFGPGTRLTVT.

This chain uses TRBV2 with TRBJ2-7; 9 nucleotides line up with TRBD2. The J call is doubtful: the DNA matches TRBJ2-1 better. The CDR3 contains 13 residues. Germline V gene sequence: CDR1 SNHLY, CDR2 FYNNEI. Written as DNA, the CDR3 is TGTGCCAGCAAGGGACTAGCCTCCTACGAGCAGTTCTTC. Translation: CASKGLASYEQFF.